This is a list of T cell receptor beta chains from one sample in a study of control samples from healthy donors and cancer patients. Only in-frame clones appear in the TCRdb table, and some are missing; sequencing was by immunoSEQ multiplex PCR. The sample holds under 150,000 clones, 89% seen once. Sample: blood. All receptors come from a man aged 30-40 years in good health. The CDR3 runs from the conserved cysteine through the conserved F or W. D genes are given only for firm matches. Expanded clones are given a class, and other clones once, few, many or no size at all.

len	j_gene	v_gene	abundance	d_gene	CDR3nt	CDR3aa
15	TRBJ2-1	TRBV19	once	TRBD1	TGTGCCAGTAGCCAGGACAGGGGAGGCTACAATGAGCAGTTCTTC	CASSQDRGGYNEQFF
17	TRBJ2-3	TRBV13	-	TRBD2	TGTGCCAGCAGCTTAGGACTAGCGGGGGGGGCCACAGATACGCAGTATTTT	CASSLGLAGGATDTQYF
14	TRBJ2-3	TRBV4-2	-	-	TGTGCCAGCAGCCAAGAGCAGAGCACAGATACGCAGTATTTT	CASSQEQSTDTQYF
11	TRBJ1-1	TRBV20-1	-	-	TGCAGTGCTAAGGAGGGGGTTAAGGCTTTCTTT	CSAKEGVKAFF
13	TRBJ1-1	TRBV6-5	-	-	TGTGCCAGCAGTAAACAGGGTTACACTGAAGCTTTCTTT	CASSKQGYTEAFF
14	TRBJ1-1	TRBV6-5	-	-	TGTGCCAGCAATAACGTGGGGGGGGCCCTGGAAGCTTTCTTT	CASNNVGGALEAFF
16	TRBJ2-1	TRBV24-1	-	TRBD1	TGTGCCACCAGTGGTACACAGGGGCGCTCCTACAATGAGCAGTTCTTC	CATSGTQGRSYNEQFF
12	TRBJ2-3	TRBV7-2	-	TRBD1	TGTGCCAGCAGCTTCCCGGGACAGGCGCAGTATTTT	CASSFPGQAQYF
13	TRBJ2-5	TRBV7-9	-	-	TGTGCCAGCGGTCCGGAAGCTTTTGAGACCCAGTACTTC	CASGPEAFETQYF
16	TRBJ2-1	TRBV5-1	once	-	TGCGCCAGCAGCTTGGGCGTAGCGGATTCCTACAATGAGCAGTTCTTC	CASSLGVADSYNEQFF
15	TRBJ1-6	TRBV19	-	-	TGTGCCAGTAGTATAGATCGACAGCCAAATTCACCCCTCCACTTT	CASSIDRQPNSPLHF
13	TRBJ1-6	TRBV5-1	-	-	TGCGCCAGCAGCTTAGGGCAGGATTCACCCCTCCACTTT	CASSLGQDSPLHF
11	TRBJ1-4	TRBV20-1	-	-	TGCAGTGCTAGAGTTCTGGAAAAACTGTTTTTT	CSARVLEKLFF
14	TRBJ1-3	TRBV20-1	-	-	TGCAGTGCTAGTTTGGGTAACTCTGGAAACACCATATATTTT	CSASLGNSGNTIYF
16	TRBJ2-3	TRBV27	-	TRBD1	TGTGCCAGCAGACTCGGACAGGGGGTGTGGACAGATACGCAGTATTTT	CASRLGQGVWTDTQYF
11	TRBJ2-1	TRBV12-3/TRBV12-4	-	-	TGTGCCAGCAGTAGGGGGAATGAGCAGTTCTTC	CASSRGNEQFF
14	TRBJ2-2	TRBV5-1	-	-	TGCGCCAGCAGCTTGGTTCTAGCTGGCGGGGAGCTGTTTTTT	CASSLVLAGGELFF
17	TRBJ2-6	TRBV6-2/TRBV6-3	-	-	TGTGCCAGCAGTATAAGACAGATTATCTCTGGGGCCAACGTCCTGACTTTC	CASSIRQIISGANVLTF
14	TRBJ2-3	TRBV5-5	-	-	TGTGCCAGCAGCCCCCAGACAGGTCTTGATACGCAGTATTTT	CASSPQTGLDTQYF
15	TRBJ1-6	TRBV2	few	TRBD1	TGTGCCAGCAGTGACCTTTCAGGGGGCAATTCACCCCTCCACTTT	CASSDLSGGNSPLHF
13	TRBJ2-5	TRBV29-1	many	-	TGCAGCGTTGAACGAGAGCGCTTCTTGACCCAGTACTTC	CSVERERFLTQYF
15	TRBJ2-1	TRBV19	-	TRBD2	TGTGCCAGTAGTACTAGCGGGGTCTTTTGGAGTGAGCAGTTCTTC	CASSTSGVFWSEQFF
18	TRBJ2-3	TRBV27	-	TRBD2	TGTGCCAGCTTATCGCTAGCGGGAGGACGGATTGACGCAGATACGCAGTATTTT	CASLSLAGGRIDADTQYF
15	TRBJ1-2	TRBV6-5	-	-	TGTGCCAGCAGGGGCTCAGAAGAGGCTAACTATGGCTACACCTTC	CASRGSEEANYGYTF
18	TRBJ2-7	TRBV7-2	-	TRBD2	TGTGCCAGCAGCTTAGGACTAGCAATAGTCGGGAGATCCTACGAGCAGTACTTC	CASSLGLAIVGRSYEQYF